This T cell receptor beta chain was sequenced for a study of T-cell reconstitution after alpha-beta-depleted transplantation in children. General study findings and limits: Several hundred rapidly expanded clones from non-depleted graft cells reportedly supplied alpha-beta T cells about two months post-transplant.

Researchers prepared the TCRbeta library using unique molecular identifiers, the study reports. TCRdb reprocessed the PCR reads with MiXCR, giving one entry per CDR3 protein. The sample has hundreds of thousands of distinct CDR3 sequences; around 8.4% are singletons. Germline CDR1 reads MGHRA; CDR2 reads YSYEKL. The J segment lost 8 bases and the V segment lost 2 bases, leaving 3 bases of the junction unmatched. This CDR3 contains 13 residues. In its sample, this clonotype was seen a few times. Its antigen is undetermined. The receptor was derived from a male patient aged 2-9 years who had a stem cell transplant for acute myeloid leukemia, so the T cells may come from the graft donor. The rearrangement uses TRBV4-1 and TRBJ1-2; 9 nucleotides match TRBD1. The starting material was PBMCs, mostly from graft donor cells, obtained 360 days after TCRalphabeta/CD19-depleted stem cell transplant. Here the CDR3 reads CASSQTGGRGYTF. CDR3 DNA: TGCGCCAGCAGCCAAACAGGGGGCCGCGGCTACACCTTC.